The 10 T cell receptor beta chains listed next were all sequenced from one sample in a study of blood T cell repertoires in COVID-19. Using immunoSEQ multiplex PCR, the repertoire was profiled, and TCRdb retains in-frame clones only, with some absent. The sample shows about 350,000 clones, about nine tenths of them seen only once. Sequencing was done on a sample of peripheral blood. The receptors shown here come from a woman in her forties or fifties with COVID-19, enrolled during active disease.

The gene calls are TRBV6-5 and TRBJ1-6; D perhaps matches TRBD1 (6 bases). This CDR3 is built from 13 residues. Germline values: CDR1 MNHEY, CDR2 SVGAGI. V gave up 6 bases and J gave up 10 bases, with 13 bases separating them. The CDR3 region is CASSRGKESPLHF. CDR3 DNA sequence: TGTGCCAGCAGCAGGGGCAAGGAGTCACCCCTCCACTTT.

The CDR3 DNA is TGTGCCAGCAGCTTAGGACAGTTCGGAAACACCATATATTTT. Its protein is CASSLGQFGNTIYF. The chain is built from TRBV11-3 and TRBJ1-3; D might be TRBD1 (5 bases). Between the trimmed V and J ends, which lost 1 base and 4 bases, there was a span of 8 bases. This CDR3 is 14 amino acids long. CDR1 is SGHNT and CDR2 is YENEEA in the germline V gene.

The V gene is TRBV10-3, the J gene TRBJ1-1; possibly TRBD1 for D (5 bases). This CDR3 is built from 15 residues. Germline V gives CDR1 ENHRY, CDR2 SYGVKD. V lost 4 bases and J lost 3, with 15 bases in between. CDR3 loop: CAISVTGGSDTEAFF. The CDR3 nucleotides are TGTGCCATCAGTGTAACAGGAGGGAGCGACACTGAAGCTTTCTTT.

J is TRBJ2-5 and V is TRBV3-1 (or the pseudogene TRBV3-2); D possibly corresponds to TRBD1 (6 bases). CDR3 size: 14 residues. CDR1 is LGHDT and CDR2 is YNNKEL in the germline V gene (reference sequence). The ends were cut back, 1 base at V and 1 base at J, with 7 bases in the middle. CDR3 protein: CASSQAQGQETQYF. CDR3 DNA: TGTGCCAGCAGCCAAGCACAGGGCCAAGAGACCCAGTACTTC.

J is TRBJ2-6 and V is TRBV14; D gene ambiguous. The V gene's germline CDR1 is SGHDN and CDR2 FVKESK. The CDR3 spans 16 residues. Trimming left V 0 bases short and J 0 bases short, with 6 bases between. The CDR3 region is CASSQDAFSGANVLTF. DNA for the CDR3: TGTGCCAGCAGCCAAGATGCGTTCTCTGGGGCCAACGTCCTGACTTTC.

The chain couples TRBV27 to TRBJ2-1; the match to TRBD2 covers 12 bases. CDR3 size: 18 residues. Germline loops: CDR1 MNHEY, CDR2 SMNVEV (reference sequence). After removal of 2 bases from V and 9 bases from J, the junction contained 14 bases not matched to a gene. DNA for the CDR3: TGTGCCAGCAGTTTAGTCTTCGCTAGCGGGAGGGCCAAGGGTGAGCAGTTCTTC. Amino acids: CASSLVFASGRAKGEQFF.

As to this clone: A read error may produce the germline difference seen at one junction end. The chain combines TRBV19 with TRBJ1-2; TRBD1 agrees at 7 bases. The CDR3 loop spans 15 amino acids. Germline values: CDR1 LNHDA, CDR2 SQIVND (reference sequence). In nucleotides, the CDR3 is TGTGCCAGCAGTATAGTCGGGACAGCTAACTATGGCTACACCTTC. Translated, it gives CASSIVGTANYGYTF.

This chain joins TRBV13 and TRBJ1-2, with D possibly TRBD1 on 5 matching bases. The CDR3 runs to 16 residues. The germline V and J ends were trimmed by 5 bases and 2 bases, with 18 bases remaining between them. Germline CDR1 PRHDT, CDR2 FYEKMQ (reference sequence). CDR3 nucleotides: TGTGCCAGCAGCGCCCTCAATACAGGACTAAACTATGGCTACACCTTC. This gives the protein CASSALNTGLNYGYTF.

The count of this clone is one. The chain links TRBV5-1 to TRBJ2-2; 10 nucleotides agree with TRBD2. The V gene end was trimmed by 6 bases and the J gene end by 7 bases; junction bases not matched to a gene: 18. The germline CDR1 and CDR2 sequences are SGHRS and YFSETQ. The CDR3 runs to 18 residues. The chain's CDR3 is CASTNGSRLAGVVGELFF. The CDR3 DNA reads as TGCGCCAGCACCAACGGGAGTAGGCTAGCGGGAGTTGTCGGGGAGCTGTTTTTT.

The chain couples TRBV4-2 to TRBJ2-5; 9 bases line up with TRBD2. CDR3 length: 14 amino acids. V lost 4 bases and J lost 3; bases outside the gene matches: 3. Germline values: CDR1 LGHNA, CDR2 YNFKEQ. The CDR3 DNA reads as TGTGCCAGCAGCCGCCTAGCGGGAAAAGAGACCCAGTACTTC. Amino acids: CASSRLAGKETQYF.